This is a list of T cell receptor beta chains from one sample in a study of blood T cell repertoires in COVID-19. The repertoire was sequenced with immunoSEQ multiplex PCR; TCRdb's copy has only in-frame clones and lacks some. The data show roughly 200,000 clones, 83% seen once. Sequencing used peripheral blood. These receptors came from a man aged 35 to 55 with active or convalescent COVID-19. Each CDR3 is given with its conserved first and last residue. A D gene is named only where the DNA matches it firmly. Size is stated for part of the rows, as once, few or many counts, or as a class when the clone is expanded.

clone_size	v_call	j_call	d_call	cdr3_aa	cdr3_nt
NA	TRBV28	TRBJ1-2	NA	CASSLVPRHLNGYTF	TGTGCCAGCAGTTTGGTTCCCCGACACCTGAATGGCTACACCTTC
NA	TRBV7-3	TRBJ1-4	NA	CASSLGPNEKLFF	TGTGCCAGCAGCTTAGGGCCAAATGAAAAACTGTTTTTT
NA	TRBV25-1	TRBJ1-3	NA	CASRQQGTGNTIYF	TGTGCCAGCAGACAACAGGGCACTGGAAACACCATATATTTT
NA	TRBV6-5	TRBJ1-1	NA	CASSYLNQGGTEAFF	TGTGCCAGCAGTTACCTTAACCAGGGTGGTACTGAAGCTTTCTTT
few	TRBV29-1	TRBJ1-1	TRBD1	CSGYRGSSLNTEAFF	TGCAGCGGGTACAGGGGATCTTCCCTGAACACTGAAGCTTTCTTT
NA	TRBV15	TRBJ1-1	NA	CATAVDGGRTEAFF	TGTGCCACCGCCGTGGACGGGGGTAGGACTGAAGCTTTCTTT
NA	TRBV4-2	TRBJ2-7	NA	CASSQDGNGGAYEQYF	TGTGCCAGCAGCCAAGATGGCAACGGGGGTGCCTACGAGCAGTACTTC
NA	TRBV7-9	TRBJ2-1	TRBD2	CASSSLGQRGRLEQFF	TGTGCCAGCAGCTCCCTCGGGCAGCGGGGCCGACTTGAGCAGTTCTTC
NA	TRBV5-1	TRBJ1-2	NA	CASSLDGGGYTF	TGCGCCAGCAGCTTGGATGGAGGAGGCTACACCTTC
NA	TRBV10-2	TRBJ2-1	TRBD2	CASKEGTSGSDEQFF	TGCGCCAGCAAGGAGGGAACTAGCGGGAGTGATGAGCAGTTCTTC
NA	TRBV5-1	TRBJ2-2	TRBD2	CASSLVFGAGGGDTGELFF	TGCGCCAGCAGCTTGGTATTCGGCGCGGGAGGGGGCGACACCGGGGAGCTGTTTTTT
NA	TRBV24-1	TRBJ2-2	TRBD1	CATSDPDRVPGELFF	TGTGCCACCAGTGACCCGGACAGGGTTCCCGGGGAGCTGTTTTTT
NA	TRBV5-1	TRBJ2-7	NA	CASRSEYEQYF	TGCGCCAGCCGTAGCGAGTACGAGCAGTACTTC
NA	TRBV19	TRBJ2-7	NA	CASSPSDSSSYEQYF	TGTGCCAGTAGCCCCTCGGACAGTAGCTCCTACGAGCAGTACTTC
NA	TRBV18	TRBJ1-5	NA	CASSPQGQSNQPQHF	TGTGCCAGCTCACCACAGGGACAAAGCAATCAGCCCCAGCATTTT
NA	TRBV18	TRBJ1-2	NA	CASSPRGDGYTF	TGTGCCAGCTCACCACGGGGGGATGGCTACACCTTC
NA	TRBV29-1	TRBJ1-1	TRBD1	CSVEDPILGTGGEAFF	TGCAGCGTTGAAGATCCGATCTTAGGGACAGGGGGCGAGGCTTTCTTT
NA	TRBV29-1	TRBJ1-1	TRBD1	CSVEKTGGTEAFF	TGCAGCGTTGAAAAGACAGGGGGCACTGAAGCTTTCTTT
NA	TRBV2	TRBJ1-4	NA	CASSGVGEKLFF	TGTGCCAGCTCAGGGGTCGGCGAAAAACTGTTTTTT
NA	TRBV6-4	TRBJ1-4	TRBD1	CASSRQGGTNEKLFF	TGTGCCAGCAGTCGACAGGGCGGTACTAATGAAAAACTGTTTTTT
NA	TRBV11-2	TRBJ2-7	TRBD2	CASSSNSGYEQYF	TGTGCCAGCAGCTCTAATAGCGGGTACGAGCAGTACTTC
once	TRBV11-3	TRBJ2-7	TRBD1	CASSRGTGVEQYF	TGTGCCAGCAGCAGAGGGACAGGGGTCGAGCAGTACTTC
NA	TRBV10-2	TRBJ2-3	TRBD2	CASRTSGSPDTQYF	TGCGCCAGCAGGACTAGCGGGAGCCCAGATACGCAGTATTTT
NA	TRBV2	TRBJ1-1	NA	CASRSRAQGNTEAFF	TGTGCCAGCAGATCACGGGCCCAGGGAAACACTGAAGCTTTCTTT
NA	TRBV21-1	TRBJ2-7	NA	CASSTTEQYF	TGTGCCAGCAGCACTACCGAGCAGTACTTC
few	TRBV29-1	TRBJ1-3	NA	CSARQVDTIYF	TGCAGCGCCCGGCAGGTGGACACCATATATTTT
NA	TRBV9	TRBJ1-2	NA	CASSLGPGVDGYTF	TGTGCCAGCAGCTTAGGCCCAGGGGTTGATGGCTACACCTTC
NA	TRBV5-6	TRBJ2-1	NA	CASSLLGSVSSYNEQFF	TGTGCCAGCAGCTTGTTGGGTAGCGTCAGCTCCTACAATGAGCAGTTCTTC
NA	TRBV2	TRBJ1-1	NA	CASSESPGAEAFF	TGTGCCAGCAGTGAAAGCCCCGGGGCTGAAGCTTTCTTT
NA	TRBV4-3	TRBJ2-3	NA	CASSQEEGTDTQYF	TGCGCCAGCAGCCAAGAAGAGGGCACAGATACGCAGTATTTT
once	TRBV6-4	TRBJ1-6	NA	CASSNSDRNSPLHF	TGTGCCAGCAGTAACTCTGACAGGAATTCACCCCTCCACTTT
once	TRBV2	TRBJ1-2	NA	CASSDGVNYGYTF	TGTGCCAGCAGTGACGGAGTTAACTATGGCTACACCTTC
NA	TRBV6-2/TRBV6-3	TRBJ1-1	NA	CASSYEAGLTEAFF	TGTGCCAGCAGTTACGAGGCAGGACTCACTGAAGCTTTCTTT
once	TRBV7-9	TRBJ1-5	TRBD1	CASSLGTGGWDQPQHF	TGTGCCAGCAGCTTAGGTACAGGGGGCTGGGATCAGCCCCAGCATTTT
NA	TRBV5-6	TRBJ1-1	NA	CASSFDRDTEAFF	TGTGCCAGCAGCTTCGACCGGGACACTGAAGCTTTCTTT
NA	TRBV6-2/TRBV6-3	TRBJ2-7	TRBD1	CASSRPKRRQGPNYEQYF	TGTGCCAGCAGCCGACCCAAACGGAGACAGGGGCCAAACTACGAGCAGTACTTC
NA	TRBV3-1/TRBV3-2	TRBJ1-6	NA	CASSQGQNNSPLHF	TGTGCCAGCAGCCAAGGGCAGAATAATTCACCCCTCCACTTT
NA	TRBV10-3	TRBJ1-2	TRBD1	CAIGGDRGDGYTF	TGTGCCATCGGCGGGGACAGGGGTGATGGCTACACCTTC
NA	TRBV7-3	TRBJ2-7	TRBD2	CASSLLAGSYEQYF	TGTGCCAGCAGCTTATTAGCGGGATCCTACGAGCAGTACTTC
NA	TRBV19	TRBJ1-1	NA	CASSKAGVGGWNTEAFF	TGTGCCAGTAGTAAGGCCGGGGTTGGGGGCTGGAACACTGAAGCTTTCTTT